Described below is a single T cell receptor beta chain sequence and its context. TCRdb's copy holds only in-frame clones and misses some; the assay was immunoSEQ multiplex PCR. The sample carries about 530,000 clones, about 95% recorded once. This specimen comes from a study of shared clonotypes between healthy human individuals. CDR3 length: 13 amino acids. Trimming left V 5 bases short and J 4 bases short, with 9 bases between. Germline assignment: CDR1 SNHLY and CDR2 FYNNEI. This sequence originates from a woman aged 25 to 45 in good health. The chain combines TRBV2 with TRBJ2-1; no reliable D call. Sequencing was done on a sample of naive CD4+ T cells sorted from blood. Documented subset: CD45RA+ positively selected. This chain's CDR3 is CASSRSIYNEQFF. In nucleotides, the CDR3 is TGTGCCAGCAGTAGATCGATTTACAATGAGCAGTTCTTC. The full variable domain, in which reference TRBV2 and TRBJ2-1 provide the parts outside the CDR3, is EPEVTQTPSHQVTQMGQEVILRCVPISNHLYFYWYRQILGQKVEFLVSFYNNEISEKSEIFDDQFSVERPDGSNFTLKIRSTKLEDSAMYFCASSRSIYNEQFFGPGTRLTVL.